This TCR beta chain was observed in a study of T cell responses to AZD1222 COVID-19 vaccine. Notes on this clone: What it binds is unknown.

The study pooled second doses at about 4 or about 12 weeks. The data were produced by immunoSEQ multiplex PCR, yet TCRdb's version contains in-frame clones alone and is incomplete. The top ten hold approximately 3.8% of the sample, which has around 140,000 clones, almost 95% seen once. The CDR3 is 13 amino acids. Trimming cost V 4 bases and J 7 bases, with 11 bases left between them. Overall study findings and caveats: The span of vaccine-associated CD4 TCRs extended across spike, with dominance at 160-218 and 743-854. White British people made up most donors, females outnumbered males, and clonal diversity was possibly underestimated.

The receptor's source is an adult who received the AZD1222 COVID-19 vaccine. This chain links TRBV12-3 or TRBV12-4 with TRBJ1-5, with D hard to call. Sample: peripheral blood, taken 28 days after the second AZD1222 dose. The CDR3 region has the DNA TGTGCCAGCAGTTCCCTCGAGGGACAGCCCCAGCATTTT. Amino acids: CASSSLEGQPQHF.